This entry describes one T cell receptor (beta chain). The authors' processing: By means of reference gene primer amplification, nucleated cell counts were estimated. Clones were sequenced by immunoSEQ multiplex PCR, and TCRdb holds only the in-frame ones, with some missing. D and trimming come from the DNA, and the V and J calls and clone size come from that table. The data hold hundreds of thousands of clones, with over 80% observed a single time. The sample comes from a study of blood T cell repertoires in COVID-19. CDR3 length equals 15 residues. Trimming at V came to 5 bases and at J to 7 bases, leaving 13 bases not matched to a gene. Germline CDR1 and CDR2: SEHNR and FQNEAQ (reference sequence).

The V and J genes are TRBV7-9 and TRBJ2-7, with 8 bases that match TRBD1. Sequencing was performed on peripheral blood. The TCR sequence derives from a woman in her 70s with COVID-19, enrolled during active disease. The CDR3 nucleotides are TGTGCCAGCAGCCAAGACCGGGACAGGCATGTAGAGCAGTACTTC. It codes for CASSQDRDRHVEQYF.